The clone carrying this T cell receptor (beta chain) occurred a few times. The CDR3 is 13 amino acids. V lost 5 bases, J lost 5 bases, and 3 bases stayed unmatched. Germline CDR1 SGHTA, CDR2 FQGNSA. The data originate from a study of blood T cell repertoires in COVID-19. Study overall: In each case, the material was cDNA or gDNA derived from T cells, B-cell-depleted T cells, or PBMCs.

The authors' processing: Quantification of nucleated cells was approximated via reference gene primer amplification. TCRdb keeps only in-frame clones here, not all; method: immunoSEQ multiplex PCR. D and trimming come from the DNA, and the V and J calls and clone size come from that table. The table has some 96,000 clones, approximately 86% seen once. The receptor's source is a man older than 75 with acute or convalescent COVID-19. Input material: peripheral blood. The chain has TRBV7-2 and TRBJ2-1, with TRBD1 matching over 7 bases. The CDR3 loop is CASSRDSNNEQFF. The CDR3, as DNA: TGTGCCAGCAGCCGGGACAGCAACAATGAGCAGTTCTTC.